A selection of T cell receptor beta chains follows, all from one sample in a study of shared clonotypes between healthy human individuals. Sequencing was performed with immunoSEQ multiplex PCR; in TCRdb, only in-frame clones are kept and a portion is missing. The sample lists approximately 500,000 clones, 90% to 96% occurring once. Input material: naive CD4+ T cells sorted from blood. The receptors were sampled from a woman in her twenties or thirties in good health. Both conserved end residues are part of each CDR3. The D gene is left open where the match is weak. Clone size is shown for a subset of rows, as once, few, many or a class of expanded clone.

d_call	j_call	clone_size	v_call	cdr3_aa	cdr3_nt
TRBD2	TRBJ2-7	.	TRBV9	CASSVGATNGLAVYEQYF	TGTGCCAGCAGCGTAGGTGCGACAAACGGACTAGCGGTTTACGAGCAGTACTTC
.	TRBJ1-4	once	TRBV5-5	CASSSGVGVGEKLFF	TGTGCCAGCAGCTCTGGCGTAGGGGTTGGAGAAAAACTGTTTTTT
.	TRBJ1-5	.	TRBV18	CASSPGEAVSQPQHF	TGTGCCAGCTCACCAGGAGAGGCGGTGAGTCAGCCCCAGCATTTT
.	TRBJ2-2	once	TRBV25-1	CASSESGQGVTGELFF	TGTGCCAGCAGTGAATCGGGGCAGGGAGTCACCGGGGAGCTGTTTTTT
.	TRBJ2-1	once	TRBV2	CASRLNNEQFF	TGTGCCAGCAGACTTAACAATGAGCAGTTCTTC
TRBD1	TRBJ1-2	.	TRBV6-1	CASREGQGNRYTF	TGTGCCAGCAGGGAGGGACAGGGGAACCGCTACACCTTC
TRBD1	TRBJ2-7	.	TRBV6-6	CASSGRTGAMNYEQYF	TGTGCCAGCAGTGGTCGGACAGGGGCCATGAATTACGAGCAGTACTTC
.	TRBJ1-3	.	TRBV7-8	CASREGGGNTIYF	TGTGCCAGCAGAGAGGGAGGTGGAAACACCATATATTTT
.	TRBJ2-2	.	TRBV6-5	CASRLQGNTGELFF	TGTGCCAGCAGACTCCAGGGTAACACCGGGGAGCTGTTTTTT
TRBD2	TRBJ2-1	.	TRBV7-2	CASSKGLAGDNEQFF	TGTGCCAGCAGCAAGGGACTAGCGGGAGATAATGAGCAGTTCTTC
.	TRBJ1-4	once	TRBV7-9	CASSFKGGRKRTNEKLFF	TGTGCCAGCAGTTTCAAGGGGGGACGGAAGAGAACTAATGAAAAACTGTTTTTT
TRBD1	TRBJ2-7	once	TRBV28	CASRTGQEEYEQYF	TGTGCCAGTAGGACAGGGCAAGAGGAGTACGAGCAGTACTTC
.	TRBJ1-1	once	TRBV7-2	CASSLTKSSGTKAFF	TGTGCCAGCAGCTTAACGAAGAGCTCCGGGACAAAAGCTTTCTTT
.	TRBJ2-7	.	TRBV21-1	CASSNWRKRENEQYF	TGTGCCAGCAGCAACTGGAGGAAGCGGGAGAACGAGCAGTACTTC
TRBD1	TRBJ1-5	.	TRBV28	CASIIGTGGNQPQHF	TGTGCCAGCATCATCGGGACAGGAGGCAATCAGCCCCAGCATTTT
.	TRBJ2-2	.	TRBV7-2	CASSLAITGELFF	TGTGCCAGCAGCTTAGCGATCACCGGGGAGCTGTTTTTT
.	TRBJ1-3	.	TRBV18	CASSPLPVLDLNTIYF	TGTGCCAGCTCACCACTGCCCGTCCTAGACCTAAACACCATATATTTT
TRBD1	TRBJ2-5	.	TRBV5-1	CASSLGDRVGETQYF	TGCGCCAGCAGCTTGGGGGACAGGGTGGGAGAGACCCAGTACTTC
TRBD1	TRBJ1-2	.	TRBV29-1	CSVPPGTGKYGYTF	TGCAGCGTGCCACCCGGGACAGGGAAATATGGCTACACCTTC
TRBD1	TRBJ2-6	.	TRBV7-9	CASSLLTGTGISGANVLTF	TGTGCCAGCAGCTTGCTGACCGGGACAGGGATCTCTGGGGCCAACGTCCTGACTTTC
.	TRBJ2-7	.	TRBV11-1	CASSEDQVSSYEQYF	TGTGCCAGCAGCGAAGACCAGGTCTCCTCCTACGAGCAGTACTTC
.	TRBJ1-3	.	TRBV6-5	CASSTVAGGGNTIYF	TGTGCCAGCAGTACGGTCGCCGGTGGTGGAAACACCATATATTTT
.	TRBJ2-3	.	TRBV18	CASSSKGLGTDTQYF	TGTGCCAGCTCCTCTAAAGGGCTCGGCACAGATACGCAGTATTTT
.	TRBJ1-5	.	TRBV28	CASSLDSNQPQHF	TGTGCCAGCAGTTTGGATAGCAATCAGCCCCAGCATTTT
TRBD2	TRBJ2-1	.	TRBV7-8	CASSKRDFNNEQFF	TGTGCCAGCAGCAAGCGGGACTTTAACAATGAGCAGTTCTTC
.	TRBJ2-7	once	TRBV7-6	CASSLDRVGYEQYF	TGTGCCAGCAGCTTAGACAGGGTGGGCTACGAGCAGTACTTC
.	TRBJ2-2	.	TRBV6-1	CASSEAFASLGTGELFF	TGTGCCAGCAGTGAAGCGTTTGCTAGCCTGGGAACCGGGGAGCTGTTTTTT
.	TRBJ2-1	.	TRBV4-1	CASRASSYNEQFF	TGCGCCAGCCGGGCCAGCTCCTACAATGAGCAGTTCTTC
.	TRBJ2-2	.	TRBV28	CASSPGVSWRPGELFF	TGTGCCAGCAGTCCCGGGGTGTCGTGGCGTCCCGGGGAGCTGTTTTTT
.	TRBJ1-4	.	TRBV5-1	CASSLGQLNEKLFF	TGCGCCAGCAGCTTGGGACAGCTTAATGAAAAACTGTTTTTT
.	TRBJ2-5	.	TRBV7-2	CASSLGATETQYF	TGTGCCAGCAGCTTAGGGGCAACAGAGACCCAGTACTTC
TRBD1	TRBJ1-3	.	TRBV28	CASSVPTGQFGNTIYF	TGTGCCAGCAGTGTCCCGACAGGGCAGTTTGGAAACACCATATATTTT
.	TRBJ2-1	.	TRBV18	CASSPHREGSGNEQFF	TGTGCCAGCTCACCACACAGGGAGGGCTCTGGCAATGAGCAGTTCTTC
.	TRBJ2-2	.	TRBV10-3	CAIKHTGTGELFF	TGTGCCATCAAGCACACCGGTACCGGGGAGCTGTTTTTT
TRBD2	TRBJ2-3	.	TRBV19	CASSHPSGRRSSTDTQYF	TGTGCCAGTAGTCATCCTAGCGGGAGACGCTCTAGCACAGATACGCAGTATTTT
.	TRBJ2-2	.	TRBV19	CASTGKGQGGRLAGDSNTGELFF	TGTGCCAGCACAGGAAAAGGACAGGGGGGGAGGCTAGCGGGAGATAGTAACACCGGGGAGCTGTTTTTT
.	TRBJ2-7	.	TRBV7-9	CASSLSVGVTYEQYF	TGTGCCAGCAGCTTATCGGTCGGCGTTACCTACGAGCAGTACTTC
TRBD1	TRBJ1-2	.	TRBV15	CATAPGQGALRVLLGYGYTF	TGTGCCACCGCCCCGGGACAGGGGGCCCTTCGGGTTCTTCTAGGGTATGGCTACACCTTC
TRBD2	TRBJ2-5	.	TRBV11-2	CASSLALAGGLETQYF	TGTGCCAGCAGCTTAGCACTAGCGGGAGGACTAGAGACCCAGTACTTC
.	TRBJ1-3	.	TRBV5-1	CASSLETGSGNTIYF	TGCGCCAGCAGCTTGGAGACAGGATCAGGAAACACCATATATTTT
TRBD2	TRBJ2-1	.	TRBV2	CASRGLADEQFF	TGTGCCAGCAGAGGACTAGCAGATGAGCAGTTCTTC
TRBD2	TRBJ2-5	.	TRBV19	CASSPRKAGRRETQYF	TGTGCCAGTAGTCCCCGAAAAGCGGGAAGGAGAGAGACCCAGTACTTC
.	TRBJ1-2	.	TRBV19	CASKGMPAVTNYGYTF	TGTGCCAGTAAGGGAATGCCGGCAGTTACTAACTATGGCTACACCTTC
.	TRBJ1-1	once	TRBV4-2	CASSFLGQPNTEAFF	TGTGCCAGCAGCTTTTTGGGCCAGCCGAACACTGAAGCTTTCTTT
TRBD1	TRBJ2-7	.	TRBV4-1	CASSQGKGAKSDEQYF	TGCGCCAGCAGCCAGGGGAAGGGGGCGAAGTCGGACGAGCAGTACTTC
TRBD2	TRBJ2-1	.	TRBV5-1	CASSFSGSSYNEQFF	TGCGCCAGCAGCTTTAGCGGGAGTTCCTACAATGAGCAGTTCTTC
.	TRBJ1-1	once	TRBV28	CASRKLTRGPMTEAFF	TGTGCCAGCAGAAAGCTAACCAGGGGCCCCATGACTGAAGCTTTCTTT
.	TRBJ2-7	once	TRBV11-3	CASSLDNTYEQYF	TGTGCCAGCAGCTTAGATAACACCTACGAGCAGTACTTC
.	TRBJ1-5	.	TRBV7-3	CASSSPPDPNSNQPQHF	TGTGCCAGCAGCTCCCCTCCAGACCCGAATAGCAATCAGCCCCAGCATTTT
TRBD1	TRBJ1-2	.	TRBV27	CASSFGTGTGAHGYTF	TGTGCCAGCAGTTTCGGAACAGGGACAGGGGCGCATGGCTACACCTTC
.	TRBJ2-2	.	TRBV6-1	CASRTGPTGELFF	TGTGCCAGCAGAACGGGGCCTACCGGGGAGCTGTTTTTT
.	TRBJ1-5	.	TRBV2	CASSGQLQPQHF	TGTGCCAGCAGCGGACAGCTTCAGCCCCAGCATTTT
.	TRBJ1-3	.	TRBV10-2	CASSRGPERGNTIYF	TGCGCCAGCAGCCGCGGACCAGAACGGGGGAACACCATATATTTT
.	TRBJ1-2	once	TRBV28	CASGVGYGYTF	TGTGCCAGCGGAGTGGGGTATGGCTACACCTTC